Listed below are T cell receptor beta chains from one sample, sequenced in a study of T cell clusters in autoimmune cytopenias. TCRdb reprocessed the multiplex PCR reads and keeps a single row for each CDR3 protein, giving no DNA. This sample's table reports around 6,000 distinct CDR3 sequences. The sample was also linked to a second study, of T cell repertoires in aging, cancer and after chemotherapy.

The source material was peripheral blood. The receptors originated from a human donor in good health. The CDR3 runs from the conserved cysteine through the conserved F or W. Clone size appears in some rows only: once, few, many, or a class for an expanded clone.

j_call: TRBJ1-5; cdr3_length: 14; v_call: TRBV27; clone_size: .; cdr3_aa: CASRDSFSNQPQHF
j_call: TRBJ1-5; cdr3_length: 13; v_call: TRBV12-3/TRBV12-4; clone_size: .; cdr3_aa: CASSLQVNQPQHF
j_call: TRBJ2-5; cdr3_length: 14; v_call: TRBV6-6; clone_size: medium-sized; cdr3_aa: CASSPRGGLETQYF
j_call: TRBJ2-3; cdr3_length: 14; v_call: TRBV6-2/TRBV6-3; clone_size: medium-sized; cdr3_aa: CASSPGTSVDTQYF
j_call: TRBJ2-1; cdr3_length: 15; v_call: TRBV27; clone_size: medium-sized; cdr3_aa: CASSPRASFLNEQFF
j_call: TRBJ2-1; cdr3_length: 13; v_call: TRBV27; clone_size: .; cdr3_aa: CASSETGAREQFF
j_call: TRBJ1-2; cdr3_length: 14; v_call: TRBV27; clone_size: medium-sized; cdr3_aa: CASSLYGRNYGYTF
j_call: TRBJ2-7; cdr3_length: 12; v_call: TRBV13; clone_size: .; cdr3_aa: CASRLGGHEQYF
j_call: TRBJ2-1; cdr3_length: 19; v_call: TRBV19; clone_size: medium-sized; cdr3_aa: CASSTFAGTSGSIYNEQFF
j_call: TRBJ1-2; cdr3_length: 14; v_call: TRBV19; clone_size: medium-sized; cdr3_aa: CASSITQGGEGYTF
j_call: TRBJ2-2; cdr3_length: 16; v_call: TRBV10-3; clone_size: medium-sized; cdr3_aa: CAISIGTSGNTGELFF
j_call: TRBJ1-6; cdr3_length: 14; v_call: TRBV5-1; clone_size: .; cdr3_aa: CASKGGVNNSPLHF
j_call: TRBJ2-7; cdr3_length: 16; v_call: TRBV20-1; clone_size: .; cdr3_aa: CSAGDRLADSSYEQYF
j_call: TRBJ1-1; cdr3_length: 17; v_call: TRBV6-5; clone_size: .; cdr3_aa: CASSQRGDRFMNTEAFF
j_call: TRBJ1-4; cdr3_length: 15; v_call: TRBV7-2; clone_size: .; cdr3_aa: CASSLAGQGKGGLFF
j_call: TRBJ2-2; cdr3_length: 15; v_call: TRBV20-1; clone_size: .; cdr3_aa: CSAKGTSGITGELFF
j_call: TRBJ2-1; cdr3_length: 17; v_call: TRBV6-4; clone_size: .; cdr3_aa: CASSASGTSGSYNEQFF
j_call: TRBJ1-2; cdr3_length: 16; v_call: TRBV6-5; clone_size: medium-sized; cdr3_aa: CASSYSGGALNYGYTF
j_call: TRBJ2-7; cdr3_length: 14; v_call: TRBV4-3; clone_size: .; cdr3_aa: CASSQDREGDEQYF
j_call: TRBJ2-3; cdr3_length: 13; v_call: TRBV6-5; clone_size: medium-sized; cdr3_aa: CASIGSSTDTQYF
j_call: TRBJ1-3; cdr3_length: 13; v_call: TRBV10-3; clone_size: medium-sized; cdr3_aa: CAITGQSGNTIYF
j_call: TRBJ2-5; cdr3_length: 13; v_call: TRBV18; clone_size: .; cdr3_aa: CASSPGSQETQYF
j_call: TRBJ1-2; cdr3_length: 14; v_call: TRBV10-3; clone_size: .; cdr3_aa: CAISEQGQNYGYTF
j_call: TRBJ1-1; cdr3_length: 13; v_call: TRBV11-2; clone_size: .; cdr3_aa: CASTEYRNTEAFF
j_call: TRBJ2-2; cdr3_length: 16; v_call: TRBV27; clone_size: .; cdr3_aa: CASSGIAGGLPGELFF
j_call: TRBJ2-1; cdr3_length: 15; v_call: TRBV27; clone_size: medium-sized; cdr3_aa: CASSPDPRSYNEQFF
j_call: TRBJ2-2; cdr3_length: 15; v_call: TRBV5-8; clone_size: .; cdr3_aa: CASSLVRGQPGELFF
j_call: TRBJ2-1; cdr3_length: 15; v_call: TRBV7-6; clone_size: medium-sized; cdr3_aa: CASSLTGGDYNEQFF
j_call: TRBJ1-3; cdr3_length: 16; v_call: TRBV6-5; clone_size: medium-sized; cdr3_aa: CASSPTGLLSGNTIYF
j_call: TRBJ2-3; cdr3_length: 13; v_call: TRBV7-3; clone_size: .; cdr3_aa: CASSLQGVDTQYF
j_call: TRBJ2-1; cdr3_length: 16; v_call: TRBV7-6; clone_size: medium-sized; cdr3_aa: CASSFLDGLADNEQFF
j_call: TRBJ2-1; cdr3_length: 12; v_call: TRBV5-1; clone_size: .; cdr3_aa: CASSLNYNEQFF
j_call: TRBJ2-1; cdr3_length: 18; v_call: TRBV28; clone_size: medium-sized; cdr3_aa: CASSLEELAGPAGDEQFF
j_call: TRBJ1-4; cdr3_length: 15; v_call: TRBV7-9; clone_size: .; cdr3_aa: CASSSYRDSNEKLFF
j_call: TRBJ2-3; cdr3_length: 13; v_call: TRBV18; clone_size: medium-sized; cdr3_aa: CASSPVSTDTQYF
j_call: TRBJ1-4; cdr3_length: 16; v_call: TRBV5-4; clone_size: medium-sized; cdr3_aa: CASSLDGTGGHEKLFF
j_call: TRBJ2-2; cdr3_length: 17; v_call: TRBV20-1; clone_size: .; cdr3_aa: CSARALGRDYDTGELFF
j_call: TRBJ2-3; cdr3_length: 16; v_call: TRBV20-1; clone_size: .; cdr3_aa: CSARTYGRSSTDTQYF
j_call: TRBJ2-5; cdr3_length: 13; v_call: TRBV11-2; clone_size: .; cdr3_aa: CASSPLREETQYF
j_call: TRBJ2-1; cdr3_length: 12; v_call: TRBV11-2; clone_size: medium-sized; cdr3_aa: CASSPMGNEQFF
j_call: TRBJ2-7; cdr3_length: 15; v_call: TRBV5-4; clone_size: .; cdr3_aa: CASSSKTSGSYEQYF
j_call: TRBJ1-5; cdr3_length: 14; v_call: TRBV5-1; clone_size: .; cdr3_aa: CASSAGQSNQPQHF